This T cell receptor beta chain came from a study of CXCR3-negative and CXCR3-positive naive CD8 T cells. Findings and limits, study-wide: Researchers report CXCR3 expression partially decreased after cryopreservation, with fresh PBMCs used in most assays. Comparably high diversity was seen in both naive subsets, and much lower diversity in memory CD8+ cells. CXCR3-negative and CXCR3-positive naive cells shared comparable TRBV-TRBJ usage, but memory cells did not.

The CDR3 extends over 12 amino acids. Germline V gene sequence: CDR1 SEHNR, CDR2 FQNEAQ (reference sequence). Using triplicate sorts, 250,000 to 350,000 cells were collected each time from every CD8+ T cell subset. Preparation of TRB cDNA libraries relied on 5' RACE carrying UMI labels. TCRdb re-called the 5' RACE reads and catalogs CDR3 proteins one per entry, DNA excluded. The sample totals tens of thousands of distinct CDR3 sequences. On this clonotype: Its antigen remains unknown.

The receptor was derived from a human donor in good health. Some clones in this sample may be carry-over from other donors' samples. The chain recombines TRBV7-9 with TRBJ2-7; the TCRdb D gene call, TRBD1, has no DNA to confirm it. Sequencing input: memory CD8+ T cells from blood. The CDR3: CASSHGDTEQYF.